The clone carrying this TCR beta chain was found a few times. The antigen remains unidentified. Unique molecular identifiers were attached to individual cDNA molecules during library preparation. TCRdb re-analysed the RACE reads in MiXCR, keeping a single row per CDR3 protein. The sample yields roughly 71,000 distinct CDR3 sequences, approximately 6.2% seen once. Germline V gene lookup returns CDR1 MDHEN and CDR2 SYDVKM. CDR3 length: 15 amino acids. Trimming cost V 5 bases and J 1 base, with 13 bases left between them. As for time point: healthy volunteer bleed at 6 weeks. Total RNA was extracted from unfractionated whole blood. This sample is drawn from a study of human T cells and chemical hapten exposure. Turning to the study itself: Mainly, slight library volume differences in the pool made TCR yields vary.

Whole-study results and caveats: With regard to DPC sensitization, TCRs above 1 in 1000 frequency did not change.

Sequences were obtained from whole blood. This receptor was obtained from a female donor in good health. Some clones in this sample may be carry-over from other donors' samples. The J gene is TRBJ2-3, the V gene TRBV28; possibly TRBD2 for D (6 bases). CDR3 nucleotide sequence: TGTGCCAGCAGTCTTCGGACTACAGGCACAGATACGCAGTATTTT. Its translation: CASSLRTTGTDTQYF.